The T cell receptor (beta chain) described here comes from a study of T cell changes during pregnancy in multiple sclerosis. Libraries were prepared by immunoSEQ multiplex PCR; TCRdb keeps only in-frame clonotypes and omits some of them. The top ten clones hold approximately 4% of a sample with 40,000 to 50,000 clones, about 94% of them seen once. In germline, CDR1 is SGHRS, CDR2 YFSETQ. This CDR3 is built from 14 residues. Trimming cost V 0 bases and J 5 bases; bases outside gene matches: 5. The receptor comes from a female donor with multiple sclerosis, enrolled in a pregnancy study. The chain couples TRBV5-1 to TRBJ2-7, with TRBD1 identical over 7 bases. Sequencing used CD8+ T cells from peripheral blood mononuclear cells, obtained after pregnancy. Here the CDR3 DNA reads TGCGCCAGCAGCTTGGACAGGGGCTCGGACGAGCAGTACTTC. Translation gives CASSLDRGSDEQYF.